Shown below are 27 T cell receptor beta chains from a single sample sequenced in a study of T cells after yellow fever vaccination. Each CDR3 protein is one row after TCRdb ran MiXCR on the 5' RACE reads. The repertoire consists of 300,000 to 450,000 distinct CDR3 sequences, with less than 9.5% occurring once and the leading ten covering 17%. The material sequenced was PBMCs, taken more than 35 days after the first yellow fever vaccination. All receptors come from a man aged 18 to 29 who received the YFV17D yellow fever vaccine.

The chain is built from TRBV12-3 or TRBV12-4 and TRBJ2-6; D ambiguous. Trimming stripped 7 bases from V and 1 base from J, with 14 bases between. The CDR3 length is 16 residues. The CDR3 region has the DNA TGTGCCAGCACCCCCGAATGGGTTTCTGGGGCCAACGTCCTGACTTTC. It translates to CASTPEWVSGANVLTF.

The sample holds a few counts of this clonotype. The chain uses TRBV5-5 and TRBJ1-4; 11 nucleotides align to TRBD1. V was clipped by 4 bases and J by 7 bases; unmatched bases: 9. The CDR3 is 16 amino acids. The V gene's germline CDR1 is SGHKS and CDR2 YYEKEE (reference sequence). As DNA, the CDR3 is TGTGCCAGCAGCATAGGACAGGGGGCAACGTCTGAAAAACTGTTTTTT. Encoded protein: CASSIGQGATSEKLFF. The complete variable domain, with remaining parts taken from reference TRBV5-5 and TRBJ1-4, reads DAGVTQSPTHLIKTRGQQVTLRCSPISGHKSVSWYQQVLGQGPQFIFQYYEKEERGRGNFPDRFSARQFPNYSSELNVNALLLGDSALYLCASSIGQGATSEKLFFGSGTQLSVL.

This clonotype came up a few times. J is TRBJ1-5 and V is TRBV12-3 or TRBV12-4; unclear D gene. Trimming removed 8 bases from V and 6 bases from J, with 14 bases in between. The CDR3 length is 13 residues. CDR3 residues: CASGQSPVQPQHF. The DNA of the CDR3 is TGTGCCAGCGGCCAGTCCCCAGTTCAGCCCCAGCATTTT.

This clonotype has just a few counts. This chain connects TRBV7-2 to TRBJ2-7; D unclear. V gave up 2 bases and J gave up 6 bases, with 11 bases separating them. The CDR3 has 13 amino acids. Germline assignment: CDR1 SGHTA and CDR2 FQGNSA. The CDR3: CASSLWSSSEQYV. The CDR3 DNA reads TGTGCCAGCAGCTTATGGTCCAGCTCCGAGCAGTACGTC.

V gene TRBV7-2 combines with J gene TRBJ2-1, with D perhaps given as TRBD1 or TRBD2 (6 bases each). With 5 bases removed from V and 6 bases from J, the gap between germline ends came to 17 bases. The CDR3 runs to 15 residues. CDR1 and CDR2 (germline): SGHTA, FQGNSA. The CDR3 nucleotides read TGTGCCAGCAGCCGGGGATCGGGGGCTCTCAATGAGCAGTTCTTC. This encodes CASSRGSGALNEQFF. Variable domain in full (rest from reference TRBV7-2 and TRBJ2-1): GAGVSQSPSNKVTEKGKDVELRCDPISGHTALYWYRQSLGQGLEFLIYFQGNSAPDKSGLPSDRFSAERTGGSVSTLTIQRTQQEDSAVYLCASSRGSGALNEQFFGPGTRLTVL.

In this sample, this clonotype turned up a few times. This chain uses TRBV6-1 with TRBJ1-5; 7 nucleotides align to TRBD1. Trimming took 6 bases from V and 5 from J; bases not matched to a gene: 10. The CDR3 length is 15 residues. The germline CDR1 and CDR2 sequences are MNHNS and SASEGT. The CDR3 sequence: CASSSGQVNYQPQHF. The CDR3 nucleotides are TGTGCCAGCAGCTCAGGACAGGTGAACTATCAGCCCCAGCATTTT.

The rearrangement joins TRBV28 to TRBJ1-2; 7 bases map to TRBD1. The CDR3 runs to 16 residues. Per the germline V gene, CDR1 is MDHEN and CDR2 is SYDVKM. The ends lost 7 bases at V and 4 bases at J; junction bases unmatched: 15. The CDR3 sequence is CASTSTETGIFYGYTF. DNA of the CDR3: TGTGCCAGCACCTCAACAGAGACAGGGATCTTCTATGGCTACACCTTC.

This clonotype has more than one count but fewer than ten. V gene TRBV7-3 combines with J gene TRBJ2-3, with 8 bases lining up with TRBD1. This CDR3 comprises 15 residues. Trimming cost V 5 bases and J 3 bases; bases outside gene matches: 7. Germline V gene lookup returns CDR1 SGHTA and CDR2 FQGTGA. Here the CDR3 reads CASSVVGTGTDTQYF. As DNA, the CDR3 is TGTGCCAGCAGCGTAGTCGGGACAGGTACAGATACGCAGTATTTT.

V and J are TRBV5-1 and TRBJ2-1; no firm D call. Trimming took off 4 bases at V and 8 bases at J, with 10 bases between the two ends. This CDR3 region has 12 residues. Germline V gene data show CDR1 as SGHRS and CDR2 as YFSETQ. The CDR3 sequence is CASSLTGYEQFF. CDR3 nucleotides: TGCGCCAGCAGCCTGACTGGATATGAGCAGTTCTTC.

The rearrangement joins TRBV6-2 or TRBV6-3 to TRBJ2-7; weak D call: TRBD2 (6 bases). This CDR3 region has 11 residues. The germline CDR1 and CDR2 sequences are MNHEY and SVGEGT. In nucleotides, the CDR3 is TGTGCAAGCGGGTCCTTCTACGAGCAGTACTTC. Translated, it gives CASGSFYEQYF.

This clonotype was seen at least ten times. The CDR3 here is CASSLDRVNEQFF. The DNA for the CDR3 is TGTGCCAGCAGCTTGGACAGGGTGAATGAGCAGTTCTTC. The V gene is TRBV5-6, the J gene TRBJ2-1, with a tentative D call TRBD1 (6 bases). The length of the CDR3 is 13 residues. V lost 0 bases, J lost 7 bases, and 8 bases lay in between. The V gene's germline CDR1 is SGHDT and CDR2 YYEEEE.

The CDR3: CASSQVDYSPLHF. CDR3 DNA: TGCGCCAGCAGCCAAGTGGACTATTCACCCCTCCACTTT. The chain uses TRBV4-1 and TRBJ1-6, with D unresolved. Germline CDR1 and CDR2: MGHRA and YSYEKL. The CDR3 is 13 residues long. Between the trimmed V and J ends, which lost 1 base and 8 bases, there was a span of 6 bases.

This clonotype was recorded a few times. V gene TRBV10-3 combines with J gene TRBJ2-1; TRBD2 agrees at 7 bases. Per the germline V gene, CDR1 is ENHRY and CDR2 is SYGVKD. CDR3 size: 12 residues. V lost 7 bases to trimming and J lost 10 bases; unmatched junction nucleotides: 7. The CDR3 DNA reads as TGTGCCATCAAGGGTATGGGAGGGGAGCAGTTCTTC. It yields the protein CAIKGMGGEQFF.

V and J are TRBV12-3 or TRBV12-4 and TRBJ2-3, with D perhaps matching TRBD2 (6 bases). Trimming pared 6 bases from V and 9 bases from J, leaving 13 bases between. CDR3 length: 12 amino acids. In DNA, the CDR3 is TGTGCCAGCAGCCCCGGACTATACACGCAGTATTTT. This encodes CASSPGLYTQYF.

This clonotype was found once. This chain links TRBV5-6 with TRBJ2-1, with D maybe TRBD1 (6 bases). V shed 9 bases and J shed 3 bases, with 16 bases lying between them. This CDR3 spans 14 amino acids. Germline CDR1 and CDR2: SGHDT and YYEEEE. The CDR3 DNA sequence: TGTGCCATCAGTAAGGGGGTCCTCTACAATGAGCAGTTCTTC. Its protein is CAISKGVLYNEQFF.

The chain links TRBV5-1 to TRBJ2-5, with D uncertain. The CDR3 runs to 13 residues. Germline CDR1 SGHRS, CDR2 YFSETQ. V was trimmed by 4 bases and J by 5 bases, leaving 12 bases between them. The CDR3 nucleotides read TGCGCCAGCAGCCCGACCGTGGGGGAGACCCAGTACTTC. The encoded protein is CASSPTVGETQYF.

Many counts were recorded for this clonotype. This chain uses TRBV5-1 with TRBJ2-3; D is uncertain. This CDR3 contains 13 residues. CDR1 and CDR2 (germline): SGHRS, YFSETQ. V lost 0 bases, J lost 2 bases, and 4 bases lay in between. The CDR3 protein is CASSLVPTDTQYF. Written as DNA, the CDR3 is TGCGCCAGCAGCTTGGTCCCCACAGATACGCAGTATTTT. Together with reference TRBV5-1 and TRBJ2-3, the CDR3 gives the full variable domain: KAGVTQTPRYLIKTRGQQVTLSCSPISGHRSVSWYQQTPGQGLQFLFEYFSETQRNKGNFPGRFSGRQFSNSRSEMNVSTLELGDSALYLCASSLVPTDTQYFGPGTRLTVL.

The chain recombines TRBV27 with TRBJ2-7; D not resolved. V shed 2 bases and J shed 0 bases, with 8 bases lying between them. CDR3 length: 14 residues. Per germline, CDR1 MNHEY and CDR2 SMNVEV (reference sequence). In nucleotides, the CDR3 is TGTGCCAGCAGTTTAACGACTGCCTCCTACGAGCAGTACTTC. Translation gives CASSLTTASYEQYF.

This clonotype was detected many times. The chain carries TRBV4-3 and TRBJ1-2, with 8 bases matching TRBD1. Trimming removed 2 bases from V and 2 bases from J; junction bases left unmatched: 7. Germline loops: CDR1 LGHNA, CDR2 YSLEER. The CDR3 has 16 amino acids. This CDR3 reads CASSQRQGRYNYGYTF. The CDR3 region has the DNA TGCGCCAGCAGCCAAAGACAGGGGAGGTACAACTATGGCTACACCTTC.

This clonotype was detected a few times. CDR3 sequence: CASSFSAASSYNEQFF. CDR3 in DNA: TGTGCCAGCAGTTTTTCCGCGGCTAGCTCCTACAATGAGCAGTTCTTC. The rearrangement joins TRBV27 to TRBJ2-1; D ambiguous. V was shortened by 3 bases and J by 0 bases, with 12 bases between the two germline ends. CDR1 and CDR2 from the germline V gene are MNHEY and SMNVEV (reference sequence). The CDR3 extends over 16 amino acids.

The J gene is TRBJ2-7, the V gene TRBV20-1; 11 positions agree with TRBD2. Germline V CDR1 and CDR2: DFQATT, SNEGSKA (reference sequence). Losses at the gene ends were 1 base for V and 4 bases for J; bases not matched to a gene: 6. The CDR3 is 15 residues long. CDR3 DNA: TGCAGTGCTAGAGGTGTGACTAGCGGGGTGTACGAGCAGTACTTC. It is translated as CSARGVTSGVYEQYF.

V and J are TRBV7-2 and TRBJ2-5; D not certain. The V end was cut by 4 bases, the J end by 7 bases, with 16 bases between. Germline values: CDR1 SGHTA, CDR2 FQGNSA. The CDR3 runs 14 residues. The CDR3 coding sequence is TGTGCCAGCAGCTACTGGGCGCGAGTGGGGACCCAGTACTTC. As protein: CASSYWARVGTQYF.

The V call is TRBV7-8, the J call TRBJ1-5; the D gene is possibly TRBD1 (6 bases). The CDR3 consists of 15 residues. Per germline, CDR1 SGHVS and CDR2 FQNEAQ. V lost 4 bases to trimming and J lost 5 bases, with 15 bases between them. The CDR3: CASSSHRDRDQPQHF. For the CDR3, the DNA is TGTGCCAGCAGCTCCCACAGGGATCGGGATCAGCCCCAGCATTTT.

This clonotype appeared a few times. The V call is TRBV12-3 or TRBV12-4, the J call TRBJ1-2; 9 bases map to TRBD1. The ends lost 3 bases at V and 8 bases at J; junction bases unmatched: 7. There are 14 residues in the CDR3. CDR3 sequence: CASSLDRGYGGYTF. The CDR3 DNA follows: TGTGCCAGCAGTTTGGACAGGGGTTACGGGGGCTACACCTTC.

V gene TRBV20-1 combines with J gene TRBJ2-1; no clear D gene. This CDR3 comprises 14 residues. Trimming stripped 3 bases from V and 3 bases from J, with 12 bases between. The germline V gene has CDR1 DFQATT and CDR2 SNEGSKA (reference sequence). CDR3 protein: CSASGMSHYNEQFF. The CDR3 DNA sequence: TGCAGTGCTAGTGGCATGAGCCACTACAATGAGCAGTTCTTC.

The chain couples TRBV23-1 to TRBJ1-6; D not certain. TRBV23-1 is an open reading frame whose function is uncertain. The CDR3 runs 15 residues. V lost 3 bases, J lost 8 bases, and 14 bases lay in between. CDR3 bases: TGCGCCAGCAGTCATGCCGGGGTCGGATATTCACCCCTCCACTTT. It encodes CASSHAGVGYSPLHF.

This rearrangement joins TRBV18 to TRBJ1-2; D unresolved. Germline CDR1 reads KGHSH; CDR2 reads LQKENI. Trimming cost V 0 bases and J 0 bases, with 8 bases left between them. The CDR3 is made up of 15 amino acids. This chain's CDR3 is CASSPPNTANYGYTF. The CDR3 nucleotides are TGTGCCAGCTCACCACCCAACACAGCTAACTATGGCTACACCTTC.